This entry features one T cell receptor beta chain sequence. These data are taken from a study of T-cell memory formation after mild COVID-19. The CDR3 is 17 residues long. The V end was cut by 0 bases, the J end by 5 bases, with 17 bases between. Germline-derived CDR1 and CDR2 are SGDLS and YYNGEE. TCRdb re-analysed the 5' RACE reads in MiXCR, keeping a single row per CDR3 protein. The table shows a few hundred thousand distinct CDR3 sequences, with 8% to 10% occurring only once. The sequenced material came from PBMCs or a T cell subset sorted from them (not recorded which). The sequence derives from a man aged 18 to 30 who had mild COVID-19 (a few samples of this study predate the infection). Cell type and time point are not known. The chain uses TRBV9 and TRBJ2-2; D perhaps matches TRBD1 (6 bases). As DNA, the CDR3 is TGTGCCAGCAGCGTAGCGGGTGGGGGCGCCGTTACCGGGGAGCTGTTTTTT. Translating gives CASSVAGGGAVTGELFF.